The rows below give T cell receptor beta chains drawn from one sample of a study of cytomegalovirus exposure and HLA in healthy donors. Sequencing used immunoSEQ multiplex PCR; TCRdb keeps in-frame clones, though not all of them. The data show 200,000 or so clones, 82% seen once. Sequenced material: PBMCs. The receptors were sampled from a boy younger than 10 in good health and CMV-seronegative. The CDR3 runs from the conserved cysteine through the conserved F or W. D genes are given only for firm matches. Rows give clone size only sometimes, using once, few, many, or a class for an expanded clone.

cdr3_nt | cdr3_aa | v_call | d_call | clone_size | j_call
TGTGCCAGCAGTATGACAGGGAACACTGAAGCTTTCTTT | CASSMTGNTEAFF | TRBV6-1 | . | . | TRBJ1-1
TGTGCCAGTCGCCGAGCGGGGGCTGAAGAGACCCAGTACTTC | CASRRAGAEETQYF | TRBV7-2 | TRBD2 | . | TRBJ2-5
TGTGCCAGCAGAGACAGTCAGCCCCAGCATTTT | CASRDSQPQHF | TRBV25-1 | . | few | TRBJ1-5
TGTGCCAGCAGCGTAGAAAGTGTCGGGGGGGCCACCGGGGAGCTGTTTTTT | CASSVESVGGATGELFF | TRBV9 | TRBD2 | . | TRBJ2-2
TGTGCCAGCAGTGAAGTGGTGTGGGGAAGGGGCACTGAAGCTTTCTTT | CASSEVVWGRGTEAFF | TRBV6-1 | . | . | TRBJ1-1
TGTGCCAGCAGCAAGTCCGTAGCCACGGAGCAGTACTTC | CASSKSVATEQYF | TRBV7-8 | . | . | TRBJ2-7
TGTGCCAGCAGACGGCGGCCTACGACCCACAATGAGCAGTTCTTC | CASRRRPTTHNEQFF | TRBV6-5 | . | . | TRBJ2-1
TGTGCCAGTAGTATCGAGCGGCACCGAGGCAATCAGCCCCAGCATTTT | CASSIERHRGNQPQHF | TRBV19 | . | few | TRBJ1-5
TGTGCCAGCAGTGAATTGGAGAGGCCCCAGCATTTT | CASSELERPQHF | TRBV6-1 | . | . | TRBJ1-5
TGTGCCAGCCGCTCGGGACAGTCCTACGAGCAGTACTTC | CASRSGQSYEQYF | TRBV6-5 | TRBD1 | . | TRBJ2-7
TGTGCCAGCAGCTCTATCGGGGCGGGAGAGCAGTACTTC | CASSSIGAGEQYF | TRBV5-4 | . | . | TRBJ2-7
TGTGCCAGCAGCTCACGTGGAGGAGCGAACACCGGGGAGCTGTTTTTT | CASSSRGGANTGELFF | TRBV7-3 | . | once | TRBJ2-2
TGTGCCATCAGTGGGACACTCGGTCAGCCCCAGCATTTT | CAISGTLGQPQHF | TRBV10-3 | . | . | TRBJ1-5
TGTGCCAGCAGTGGGGGACAGGGTGGCAATCAGCCCCAGCATTTT | CASSGGQGGNQPQHF | TRBV2 | TRBD1 | . | TRBJ1-5
TGTGCCAGCAGCCCTGGCCCGTATTCTAGCACAGATACGCAGTATTTT | CASSPGPYSSTDTQYF | TRBV7-6 | . | few | TRBJ2-3
TGTGCCAGCAGTCCCCGGACAGGCCGCTACGAGCAGTACTTC | CASSPRTGRYEQYF | TRBV6-5 | TRBD1 | . | TRBJ2-7
TGTGCCAGTAGTAGGGACAGGAAGGACACTGAAGCTTTCTTT | CASSRDRKDTEAFF | TRBV19 | TRBD1 | once | TRBJ1-1
TGTGCCAGCAGCTCTGCAGCCGGGGGGTGGACCAATGAGCAGTTCTTC | CASSSAAGGWTNEQFF | TRBV5-4 | TRBD2 | . | TRBJ2-1
TGTGCCAGCAGTTTATTCGGGGGGCTTGACGAGCAGTACTTC | CASSLFGGLDEQYF | TRBV27 | . | . | TRBJ2-7
TGTGCTAGTGGTTTGGGACAGGGAAGGAACTATGGCTACACCTTC | CASGLGQGRNYGYTF | TRBV12-5 | TRBD1 | . | TRBJ1-2
TGTGCCAGCAGCTTATCAGCGGGGGGGCAAACGACAGATACGCAGTATTTT | CASSLSAGGQTTDTQYF | TRBV7-8 | TRBD2 | . | TRBJ2-3
TGCGCCAGCAGCTTGCTCTTTGGGCACGATGGCTACACCTTC | CASSLLFGHDGYTF | TRBV5-1 | . | . | TRBJ1-2
TGTGCCAGCAGCTTGGGCGTTAGCGGGGGGCGGGGGGAGACCCAGTACTTC | CASSLGVSGGRGETQYF | TRBV7-2 | TRBD2 | . | TRBJ2-5
TGTGCCAGCAGTTACCGGTTAGGGGGGAGGGATGGCTACACCTTC | CASSYRLGGRDGYTF | TRBV6-5 | . | once | TRBJ1-2